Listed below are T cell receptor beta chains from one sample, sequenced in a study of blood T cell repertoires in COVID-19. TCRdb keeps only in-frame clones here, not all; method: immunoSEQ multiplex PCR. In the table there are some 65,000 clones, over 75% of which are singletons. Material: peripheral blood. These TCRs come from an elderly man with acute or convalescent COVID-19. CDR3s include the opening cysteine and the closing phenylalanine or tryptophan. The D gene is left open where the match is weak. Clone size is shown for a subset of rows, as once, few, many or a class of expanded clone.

CDR3nt: TGTGCCTGGAGTCCTCGAACAAGTGATCAGCCCCAGCATTTT; CDR3aa: CAWSPRTSDQPQHF; v_gene: TRBV30; d_gene: NA; j_gene: TRBJ1-5; abundance: NA
CDR3nt: TGCAGTGCTAGTGAGCGTGGGGCGAGCATTCAGTACTTC; CDR3aa: CSASERGASIQYF; v_gene: TRBV20-1; d_gene: NA; j_gene: TRBJ2-4; abundance: NA
CDR3nt: TGTGCCAGCAGCTTAGCCAGGGGGCAGTATGTGCAGTACTTC; CDR3aa: CASSLARGQYVQYF; v_gene: TRBV11-2; d_gene: TRBD1; j_gene: TRBJ2-7; abundance: NA
CDR3nt: TGTGCCAGCAGCTTAGGACAGGGGGGTGAAAAACTGTTTTTT; CDR3aa: CASSLGQGGEKLFF; v_gene: TRBV7-9; d_gene: TRBD1; j_gene: TRBJ1-4; abundance: NA
CDR3nt: TGTGCCAGCAGCTTACGCCCGGACACCGGGGAGCTGTTTTTT; CDR3aa: CASSLRPDTGELFF; v_gene: TRBV11-2; d_gene: NA; j_gene: TRBJ2-2; abundance: NA
CDR3nt: TGTGCCAGCAGCGCCGGGAGGGGAGCTGATCGGACCGGGGAGCTGTTTTTT; CDR3aa: CASSAGRGADRTGELFF; v_gene: TRBV9; d_gene: TRBD2; j_gene: TRBJ2-2; abundance: NA
CDR3nt: TGTGCCAGCAGCAAATCGACAGGGATCCAGGAGACCCAGTACTTC; CDR3aa: CASSKSTGIQETQYF; v_gene: TRBV7-2; d_gene: TRBD1; j_gene: TRBJ2-5; abundance: NA
CDR3nt: TGTGCCAGTCGCCTCCCGGGACAGAGCAATCAGCCCCAGCATTTT; CDR3aa: CASRLPGQSNQPQHF; v_gene: TRBV18; d_gene: TRBD1; j_gene: TRBJ1-5; abundance: NA
CDR3nt: TGTGCCAGCAGTCCGGGACAGGGAAACAATCAGCCCCAGCATTTT; CDR3aa: CASSPGQGNNQPQHF; v_gene: TRBV2; d_gene: TRBD1; j_gene: TRBJ1-5; abundance: NA
CDR3nt: TGTGCCATCGCCTCGAAGGGAGACTATGGCTACACCTTC; CDR3aa: CAIASKGDYGYTF; v_gene: TRBV5-4; d_gene: NA; j_gene: TRBJ1-2; abundance: NA
CDR3nt: TGTGCCAGCGCGAGGGCAGGGGGGCCCAATCAGCCCCAGCATTTT; CDR3aa: CASARAGGPNQPQHF; v_gene: TRBV28; d_gene: TRBD1; j_gene: TRBJ1-5; abundance: NA
CDR3nt: TGTGCCAGCTCATTCGGACAGGGAAACACCATATATTTT; CDR3aa: CASSFGQGNTIYF; v_gene: TRBV18; d_gene: NA; j_gene: TRBJ1-3; abundance: NA
CDR3nt: TGTGCCAGCAGTTTGAACCTCGGGAATCAGCCCCAGCATTTT; CDR3aa: CASSLNLGNQPQHF; v_gene: TRBV27; d_gene: NA; j_gene: TRBJ1-5; abundance: NA
CDR3nt: TGTGCCAGCAGTTTCGGGGGCTCCTACGAGCAGTACTTC; CDR3aa: CASSFGGSYEQYF; v_gene: TRBV28; d_gene: NA; j_gene: TRBJ2-7; abundance: NA
CDR3nt: TGCGCCAGCAGCGAGCGACTGCCGGGACAGGGGGACTATGGCTACACCTTC; CDR3aa: CASSERLPGQGDYGYTF; v_gene: TRBV4-3; d_gene: TRBD1; j_gene: TRBJ1-2; abundance: NA
CDR3nt: TGTGCCAGCAGCCCCCGGACTAGCGGGAGCCGTGATGAGCAGTTCTTC; CDR3aa: CASSPRTSGSRDEQFF; v_gene: TRBV7-6; d_gene: TRBD2; j_gene: TRBJ2-1; abundance: NA
CDR3nt: TGCGCCAGCAGTCCTGGACAGGGTGGGGTGCAGGAGACCCAGTACTTC; CDR3aa: CASSPGQGGVQETQYF; v_gene: TRBV5-1; d_gene: TRBD1; j_gene: TRBJ2-5; abundance: NA
CDR3nt: TGTGCCAGCAGTTACCCCCGACTAGCGGGACTAGATACGCAGTATTTT; CDR3aa: CASSYPRLAGLDTQYF; v_gene: TRBV6-2/TRBV6-3; d_gene: TRBD2; j_gene: TRBJ2-3; abundance: NA
CDR3nt: TGTGCCAGCAGCCCTGGACAGTTTGGTGGCTACACCTTC; CDR3aa: CASSPGQFGGYTF; v_gene: TRBV11-2; d_gene: NA; j_gene: TRBJ1-2; abundance: NA
CDR3nt: TGTGCCAGCACCGAAGAGACTAGCTCGGTGAAGACGCAGTATTTT; CDR3aa: CASTEETSSVKTQYF; v_gene: TRBV6-5; d_gene: TRBD2; j_gene: TRBJ2-3; abundance: NA
CDR3nt: TGTGCCAGCAGTTCCCGGGGAGGGGGGGGCACTGAAGCTTTCTTT; CDR3aa: CASSSRGGGGTEAFF; v_gene: TRBV6-5; d_gene: NA; j_gene: TRBJ1-1; abundance: NA
CDR3nt: TGCGCCAGCAGCTTGGGGGTTACGGGGGTGGAGACCCAGTACTTC; CDR3aa: CASSLGVTGVETQYF; v_gene: TRBV5-1; d_gene: NA; j_gene: TRBJ2-5; abundance: once
CDR3nt: TGTGCCAGCAGTCCAGGGACTATTTATAATTCACCCCTCCACTTT; CDR3aa: CASSPGTIYNSPLHF; v_gene: TRBV6-5; d_gene: NA; j_gene: TRBJ1-6; abundance: few
CDR3nt: TGTGCCAGCAGCTTACCGGGACAGGGGGGTCTCGAGCAGTACTTC; CDR3aa: CASSLPGQGGLEQYF; v_gene: TRBV7-2; d_gene: TRBD1; j_gene: TRBJ2-7; abundance: NA